This entry describes one T cell receptor beta chain. Its specificity is not known. The CDR3 spans 16 residues. The V end was cut by 0 bases, the J end by 2 bases, with 11 bases between. Germline loops: CDR1 MGHRA, CDR2 YSYEKL. TCRdb's table, derived via immunoSEQ multiplex PCR, lists solely in-frame clones and lacks some. There are 150,000 to 200,000 clones in the sample; approximately 94% occur only once, and approximately 4.8% lies in the top ten. This record comes from a study of T cell responses to AZD1222 COVID-19 vaccine. Points from the study as a whole: Repertoires were collected only later (after the peak T cell response had occurred). Dominant CD4 TCR responses targeted spike regions 160-218 and 743-854.

The sequence was obtained from an adult who received the AZD1222 COVID-19 vaccine. The chain employs TRBV4-1 and TRBJ1-5, with D uncertain. This specimen was peripheral blood, taken 28 days after the second AZD1222 dose. CDR3 sequence reads: CASSQDGGFGNQPQHF. CDR3 bases: TGCGCCAGCAGCCAAGATGGAGGGTTTGGCAATCAGCCCCAGCATTTT.